This T cell receptor beta chain is drawn from a study of cytotoxic CD8 clonotypes in ibrutinib-treated CLL. Turning to the study itself: Median treatment time before response sampling was 12 months, range 6 to 36. Mean productive templates were around 260,000; mean productive rearrangements were around 90,000. Findings and caveats of the study: Baseline clonality, above age-matched healthy donor levels, tracked circulating CD8+ T-cell counts.

Worth noting for this clone: Its specificity is not known.

There are 15 residues in the CDR3. Losses at the gene ends were 1 base for V and 5 bases for J; bases not matched to a gene: 6. The germline gives CDR1 LNHDA, CDR2 SQIVND (reference sequence). Only in-frame clones appear in the TCRdb table, and some are missing; sequencing was by immunoSEQ multiplex PCR. The table includes around 250,000 clones, 70% detected once. This clonotype was obtained from a human donor with chronic lymphocytic leukemia. Sequencing was performed on PBMCs, taken after 24 months of ibrutinib treatment. The chain recombines TRBV19 with TRBJ2-7; 9 positions agree with TRBD1. Here the CDR3 reads CASSIVTGGDHEQYF. DNA for the CDR3: TGTGCCAGTAGTATAGTCACAGGGGGCGACCACGAGCAGTACTTC.